Described below is a single T cell receptor (beta chain) sequence and its context. Its antigen is not identified. The data were obtained in a study of T cells after yellow fever vaccination. Whole-study findings and limits: Any FACS-sorted repertoire could hold abundant clonotypes that contaminate it from the bulk population.

CDR3 length equals 14 residues. Germline CDR1 is SGHRS and CDR2 is YFSETQ. V lost 4 bases and J lost 3, with 14 bases in between. Template-switching 5'RACE yielded the TCR cDNA; a universal primer site and UMIs were added in the process. Via MiXCR, TCRdb re-called the 5' RACE reads, giving one row per CDR3 protein. Of under 400,000 distinct CDR3 sequences listed, roughly 10% are singletons. The genes are TRBV5-1 and TRBJ2-7; possible D gene TRBD1, 6 bases. The receptor was isolated from a man between 18 and 29 years old who received the YFV17D yellow fever vaccine. Source: PBMCs, taken on the day of the first yellow fever vaccination. For the CDR3, the DNA is TGCGCCAGCAGCAAGGACAGAAGTAACTACGAGCAGTACTTC. This gives the protein CASSKDRSNYEQYF.